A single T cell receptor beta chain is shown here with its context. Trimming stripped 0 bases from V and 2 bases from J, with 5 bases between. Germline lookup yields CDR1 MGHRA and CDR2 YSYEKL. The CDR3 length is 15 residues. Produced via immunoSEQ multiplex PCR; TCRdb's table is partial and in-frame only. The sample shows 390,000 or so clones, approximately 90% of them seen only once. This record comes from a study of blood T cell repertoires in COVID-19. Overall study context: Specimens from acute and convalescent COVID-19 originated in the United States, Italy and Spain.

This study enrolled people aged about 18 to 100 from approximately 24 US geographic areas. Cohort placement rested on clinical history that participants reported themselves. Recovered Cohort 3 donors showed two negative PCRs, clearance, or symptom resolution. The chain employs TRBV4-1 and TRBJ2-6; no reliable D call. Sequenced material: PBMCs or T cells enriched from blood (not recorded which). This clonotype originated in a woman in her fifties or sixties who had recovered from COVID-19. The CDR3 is CASSQDTAGANVLTF. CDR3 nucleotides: TGCGCCAGCAGCCAAGATACAGCTGGGGCCAACGTCCTGACTTTC.